This paragraph reports one T cell receptor beta chain. The antigen is unknown. This sample was included in a study of cytomegalovirus exposure and HLA in healthy donors. Study-wide findings and caveats: A few CMV-associated chains were confirmed in vitro to be specific for CMV antigens.

Germline CDR1 reads LNHNV; CDR2 reads YYDKDF (reference sequence). The CDR3 runs 15 residues. The V and J ends lost 1 base and 4 bases, in that order; junction bases with no gene match: 6. Using immunoSEQ multiplex PCR, the repertoire was profiled, and TCRdb retains in-frame clones only, with some absent. The sample consists of 90,000 to 150,000 clones, approximately 81% of them appearing once. Separate from the approximately 670-subject first cohort was the roughly 120-subject validation cohort, to which the donors belonged. V usage is TRBV15 and J usage is TRBJ1-2; TRBD1 matches at 7 bases. This receptor was obtained from a woman aged 25 to 39 in good health and CMV-seronegative. The sequencing input was PBMCs. CDR3 bases: TGTGCCACCAGCAGAGTAGGGAACAGGGGCTATGGCTACACCTTC. It translates to CATSRVGNRGYGYTF.